These T cell receptor beta chains were read from a single sample in a study of blood T cell repertoires in COVID-19. Generated by immunoSEQ multiplex PCR, the TCRdb table keeps only in-frame clones and is missing some. This table has about 350,000 clones, approximately 90% appearing once. The sample taken for sequencing was peripheral blood. The receptor set was obtained from a woman in her sixties with COVID-19, enrolled during active disease. Each CDR3 is given with its conserved first and last residue. D genes are given only for firm matches. Expanded clones get a size class; other rows say once, few or many, or leave the size out.

-,TRBD1,TRBV5-1,TRBJ1-2,TGCGCCAGCAGCCCTATTGACAGGGAGGATGGCTACACCTTC,CASSPIDREDGYTF
-,TRBD2,TRBV7-3,TRBJ2-6,TGTGCCAGCAGCTTAACAAGACTAGCGGGGGTCTCTGGGGCCAACGTCCTGACTTTC,CASSLTRLAGVSGANVLTF
-,-,TRBV5-8,TRBJ1-5,TGTGCCAGCAGCTTTGGCAGTCGCAATCAGCCCCAGCATTTT,CASSFGSRNQPQHF
-,-,TRBV9,TRBJ1-4,TGTGCCAGCAGCGTAGGAGGGCTGACAGGTGGTAAGGAAAAACTGTTTTTT,CASSVGGLTGGKEKLFF
-,TRBD1,TRBV11-2,TRBJ2-7,TGTGCCAGCACCAATTCTCGACAGGGTAGCTACGAGCAGTACTTC,CASTNSRQGSYEQYF
-,TRBD1,TRBV12-5,TRBJ1-1,TGTGCTAGTGGATCCGGGACAGCGCGCGGGGCTTTCTTT,CASGSGTARGAFF
-,TRBD1,TRBV7-9,TRBJ1-4,TGTGCCAGCAGCTTAGCACTGACGACAGGGGCCTGGGAAAAACTGTTTTTT,CASSLALTTGAWEKLFF
-,-,TRBV3-1/TRBV3-2,TRBJ1-6,TGTGCCAGCAGCCAGGGGCGGGGTCTCTCACCCCTCCACTTT,CASSQGRGLSPLHF
-,-,TRBV19,TRBJ1-5,TGTGCCAGTAGCGGGAGAAAGGGCAATCAGCCCCAGCATTTT,CASSGRKGNQPQHF
-,-,TRBV11-2,TRBJ2-7,TGTGCCAGCAGCCCTAGTGGCAGGGGGGCGCCTCTGGTGACCAACGAGCAGTACTTC,CASSPSGRGAPLVTNEQYF
-,-,TRBV2,TRBJ2-6,TGTGCCAGCAGCCTAATGACAGGGAGGAGTCGCTCTGGGGCCAACGTCCTGACTTTC,CASSLMTGRSRSGANVLTF
-,TRBD2,TRBV5-1,TRBJ2-1,TGCGCCAGCAGCTTTGGGTTAGCGGGGGTCCGAAACAACAATGAGCAGTTCTTC,CASSFGLAGVRNNNEQFF
-,-,TRBV6-1,TRBJ2-7,TGTGCCAGCACCTACTTTGCGGGCGAGCAGTACTTC,CASTYFAGEQYF
-,-,TRBV19,TRBJ1-2,TGTGCCAGTAGTGGAGGGGAAGTCTCTAGGAACTATGGCTACACCTTC,CASSGGEVSRNYGYTF
-,-,TRBV19,TRBJ1-4,TGTGCCAGTAGTGTCAGGCCCCATCGTGAAAAACTGTTTTTT,CASSVRPHREKLFF
-,TRBD1,TRBV5-1,TRBJ1-3,TGCGCCAAGACAGGGGTGCTTAGAAACACCATATATTTT,CAKTGVLRNTIYF
-,-,TRBV19,TRBJ2-7,TGTGCCAGTAGTCCCGGGGGAAGCTCCTACGAGCAGTACTTC,CASSPGGSSYEQYF
-,-,TRBV3-1/TRBV3-2,TRBJ2-5,TGTGCCAGCAGCCCCGACTACCAAGAGACCCAGTACTTC,CASSPDYQETQYF
few,TRBD1,TRBV28,TRBJ1-5,TGTGCCAGCAGTTTACGACAGGGTCCTCAGCCCCAGCATTTT,CASSLRQGPQPQHF
once,-,TRBV19,TRBJ1-2,TGTGCCAGCCTATCCCCCCAAGCACTCTATGGCTACACCTTC,CASLSPQALYGYTF
-,TRBD1,TRBV7-8,TRBJ1-4,TGTGCCAGCAGCTTCCCCGGACAGGTTGTACCTTCTGAAAAACTGTTTTTT,CASSFPGQVVPSEKLFF
-,-,TRBV6-5,TRBJ1-2,TGTGCCAGCAGTCAGGATACGCGAGCTGGCGGCTACACCTTC,CASSQDTRAGGYTF
-,-,TRBV9,TRBJ1-2,TGTGCCAGCAGCGTCCCAGGGAACTATGGCTACACCTTC,CASSVPGNYGYTF
-,-,TRBV2,TRBJ2-7,TGTGCCAACAGTGAGGTCAGCTACGAGCAGTACTTC,CANSEVSYEQYF
-,TRBD2,TRBV5-4,TRBJ2-1,TGTGCCAGCAGCCCTGTAGCGGGGGGGAGATACAATGAGCAGTTCTTC,CASSPVAGGRYNEQFF
-,-,TRBV10-3,TRBJ1-1,TGTGCCATCAGTGAAAAGGGGCTAGGGACTGAAGCTTTCTTT,CAISEKGLGTEAFF
few,-,TRBV12-3/TRBV12-4,TRBJ1-3,TGTGCCAGCACCCACTCTGGAAACACCATATATTTT,CASTHSGNTIYF
-,TRBD1,TRBV18,TRBJ1-5,TGTGCCAGCTCACCGTTAGGGACAGGGGGTAATCAGCCCCAGCATTTT,CASSPLGTGGNQPQHF
-,-,TRBV6-6,TRBJ1-3,TGTGCCAGCAGTCCCCGGGACTCCTCTGGAAACACCATATATTTT,CASSPRDSSGNTIYF
-,TRBD2,TRBV5-4,TRBJ2-5,TGTGCCAGCAGCTTTAGCGGGGTGAACCAAGAGACCCAGTACTTC,CASSFSGVNQETQYF
-,TRBD1,TRBV2,TRBJ1-1,TGTGCCAGCAGCTGGGACAGAACATTGAACACTGAAGCTTTCTTT,CASSWDRTLNTEAFF
once,-,TRBV2,TRBJ2-5,TGTGCCAGCAGGCGGGACTTAGGGCTGAGTAGAGACTTC,CASRRDLGLSRDF
-,-,TRBV12-3/TRBV12-4,TRBJ1-1,TGTGCCAGCAGTTTTACGGTGAACACTGAAGCTTTCTTT,CASSFTVNTEAFF
-,TRBD1,TRBV28,TRBJ2-6,TGTGCCAGCAGAGCGGACAGGGTCGGGGCCAACGTCCTGACTTTC,CASRADRVGANVLTF
-,-,TRBV6-5,TRBJ1-1,TGTGCCAGCAGGACACCGACAGCCAACACTGAAGCTTTCTTT,CASRTPTANTEAFF
-,-,TRBV25-1,TRBJ1-2,TGTGCCAGCAGTGAATATGGGGCAGTCTATGGCTACACCTTC,CASSEYGAVYGYTF
-,-,TRBV4-1,TRBJ1-3,TGCGCCAGCAGCCAAGGAAGGACAGCCCGCTCTGGAAACACCATATATTTT,CASSQGRTARSGNTIYF
-,-,TRBV5-1,TRBJ1-2,TGCGCCAGCAGCCCCGAGTTCGGGGAGGGGAACTATGGCTACACCTTC,CASSPEFGEGNYGYTF
-,TRBD1,TRBV6-5,TRBJ1-1,TGTGCCAGCAGTAACTTCAGGGGGCCAAGTGAAGCTTTCTTT,CASSNFRGPSEAFF
-,TRBD1,TRBV27,TRBJ1-5,TGTGCCAGCAGTTTAAGGACAGGGCACAATCAGCCCCAGCATTTT,CASSLRTGHNQPQHF
-,-,TRBV2,TRBJ1-6,TGTGCCAGCAGTGAGTTTGCGGGGGGCTCGGATTCACCCCTCCACTTT,CASSEFAGGSDSPLHF